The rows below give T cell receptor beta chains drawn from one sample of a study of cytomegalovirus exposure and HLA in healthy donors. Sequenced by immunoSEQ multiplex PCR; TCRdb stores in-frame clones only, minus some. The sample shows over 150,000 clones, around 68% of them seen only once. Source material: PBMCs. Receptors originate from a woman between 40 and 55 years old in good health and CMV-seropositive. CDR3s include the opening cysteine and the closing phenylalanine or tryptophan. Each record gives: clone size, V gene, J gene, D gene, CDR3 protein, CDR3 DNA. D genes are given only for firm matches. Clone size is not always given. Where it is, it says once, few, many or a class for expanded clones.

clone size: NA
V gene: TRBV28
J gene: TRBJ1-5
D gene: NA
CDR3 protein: CASWTDSNQPQNF
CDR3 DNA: TGTGCCTCTTGGACAGATAGCAATCAGCCCCAGAATTTT

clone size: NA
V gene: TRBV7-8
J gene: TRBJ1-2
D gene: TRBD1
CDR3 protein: CASSPRTGGNYGYPF
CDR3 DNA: TGTGCCAGCAGCCCCCGGACAGGGGGGAACTATGGCTACCCCTTC

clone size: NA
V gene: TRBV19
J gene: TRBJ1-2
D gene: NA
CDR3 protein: CATSQEDGYPF
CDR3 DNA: TGTGCCACCTCCCAAGAGGATGGCTACCCCTTC

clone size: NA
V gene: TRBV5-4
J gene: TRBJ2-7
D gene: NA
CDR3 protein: CASSFSGLPIYSYEQYF
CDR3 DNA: TGTGCCAGCAGCTTCAGTGGACTCCCAATCTACTCCTACGAGCAGTACTTC

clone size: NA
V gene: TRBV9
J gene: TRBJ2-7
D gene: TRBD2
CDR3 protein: CASSVSGGPIYEQYF
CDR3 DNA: TGTGCCAGCAGCGTTAGCGGGGGGCCGATCTACGAGCAGTACTTC

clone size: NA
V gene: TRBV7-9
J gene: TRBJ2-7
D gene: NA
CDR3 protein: CASSLVEVAYEQYF
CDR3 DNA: TGTGCCAGCAGCTTGGTTGAGGTGGCCTACGAGCAGTACTTC

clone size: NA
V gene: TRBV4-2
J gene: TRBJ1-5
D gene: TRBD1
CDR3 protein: CASSQETGRGRGQPQHF
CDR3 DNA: TGTGCCAGCAGCCAAGAAACCGGGAGGGGGCGCGGTCAGCCCCAGCATTTT

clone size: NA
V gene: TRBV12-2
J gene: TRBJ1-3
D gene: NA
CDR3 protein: CASRLSRDRATGNTIYF
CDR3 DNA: TGTGCAAGTCGCTTATCAAGGGACAGGGCCACTGGAAACACCATATATTTT

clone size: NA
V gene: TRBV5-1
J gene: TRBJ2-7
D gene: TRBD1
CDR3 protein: CASSPRPGQGYEQYF
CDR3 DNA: TGCGCCAGCAGCCCTAGACCGGGACAGGGCTACGAGCAGTACTTC

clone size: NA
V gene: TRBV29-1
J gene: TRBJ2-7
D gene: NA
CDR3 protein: CSVEEGRYEQYF
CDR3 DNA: TGCAGCGTTGAAGAGGGCCGCTACGAGCAGTACTTC

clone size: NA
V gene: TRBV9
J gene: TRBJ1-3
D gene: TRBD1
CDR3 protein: CASSVVSGQGASGNTIYF
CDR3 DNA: TGTGCCAGCAGCGTAGTTTCGGGACAGGGGGCGTCTGGAAACACCATATATTTT

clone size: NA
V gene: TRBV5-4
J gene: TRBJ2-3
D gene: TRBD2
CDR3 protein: CASSKWGGSTDTQYF
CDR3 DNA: TGTGCCAGCAGCAAATGGGGGGGTAGCACAGATACGCAGTATTTT

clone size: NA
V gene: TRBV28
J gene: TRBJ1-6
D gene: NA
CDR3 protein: CASSSGQQRDSPLHF
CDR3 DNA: TGTGCCAGCAGTTCGGGACAACAAAGGGATTCACCCCTCCACTTT

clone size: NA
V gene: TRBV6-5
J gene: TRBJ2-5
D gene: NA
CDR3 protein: CASRDSVTLETQYF
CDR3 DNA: TGTGCCAGCAGGGACAGTGTGACGCTAGAGACCCAGTACTTC

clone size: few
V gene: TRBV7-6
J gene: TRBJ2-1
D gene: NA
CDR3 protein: CASSQSQGEQFF
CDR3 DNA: TGTGCCAGCAGCCAATCCCAGGGTGAGCAGTTCTTC

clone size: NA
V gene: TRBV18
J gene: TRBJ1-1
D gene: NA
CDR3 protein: CASSPRRAGDTEAFF
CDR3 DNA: TGTGCCAGCTCACCAAGGAGGGCGGGGGACACTGAAGCTTTCTTT

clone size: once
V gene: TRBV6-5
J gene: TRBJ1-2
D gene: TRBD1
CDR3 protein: CASTDADRGGGYTF
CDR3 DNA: TGTGCCAGCACCGACGCCGACAGGGGAGGTGGCTACACCTTC

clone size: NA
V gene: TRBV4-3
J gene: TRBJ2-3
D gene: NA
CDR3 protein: CASSHELGGSTDTQYF
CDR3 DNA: TGCGCCAGCAGCCACGAATTAGGAGGGTCCACAGATACGCAGTATTTT

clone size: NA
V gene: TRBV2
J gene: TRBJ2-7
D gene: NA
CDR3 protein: CASSGDSWREEQYF
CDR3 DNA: TGTGCCAGCAGCGGGGACTCCTGGAGGGAAGAGCAGTACTTC

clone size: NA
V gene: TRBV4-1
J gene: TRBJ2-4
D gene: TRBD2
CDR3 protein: CASSQDPSGTRIQYF
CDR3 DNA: TGCGCCAGCAGCCAAGACCCTAGCGGGACTCGCATTCAGTACTTC

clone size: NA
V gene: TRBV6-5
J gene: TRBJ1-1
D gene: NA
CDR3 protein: CASTSGGWNTEAFF
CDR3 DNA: TGTGCCAGCACCTCGGGGGGCTGGAACACTGAAGCTTTCTTT

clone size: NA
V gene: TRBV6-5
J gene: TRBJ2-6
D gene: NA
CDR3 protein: CASKESSGANVLTF
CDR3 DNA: TGTGCCAGCAAAGAGAGCTCTGGGGCCAACGTCCTGACTTTC

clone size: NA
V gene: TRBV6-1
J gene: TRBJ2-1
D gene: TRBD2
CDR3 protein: CASSETSGSYNEQFF
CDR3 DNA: TGTGCCAGCAGTGAGACTAGCGGGTCCTACAATGAGCAGTTCTTC